Listed here are 5 T cell receptor beta chains from one sample, sequenced in a study of human T cells and chemical hapten exposure. Time point defined: patch test 1, 2 weeks after DPC sensitization. As for treatment: therapeutic diphenylcyclopropenone sensitization with weekly scalp DPC. Via MiXCR, TCRdb re-called the RACE reads, giving one row per CDR3 protein. The sample has around 99,000 distinct CDR3 sequences, roughly 12% seen once; the top ten hold 2.1%. Here the sequenced sample was whole blood, taken in connection with sensitization to the hapten diphenylcyclopropenone (DPC). The source is a woman aged 35 to 49 with alopecia areata. Some clones in this sample may be carry-over from other donors' samples.

The table lists this clonotype with a few counts. V gene TRBV7-2 combines with J gene TRBJ2-3, with TRBD2 matching over 9 bases. J lost 0 bases, V lost 6 bases, and 4 bases had no gene match. CDR3 length equals 15 residues. Per germline, CDR1 SGHTA and CDR2 FQGNSA. The CDR3 sequence is CASSTSGLSTDTQYF. CDR3 bases: TGTGCCAGCAGTACTAGCGGGTTAAGCACAGATACGCAGTATTTT.

The chain links TRBV25-1 to TRBJ2-7; D is ambiguous. The CDR3 spans 16 residues. Germline CDR1 is MGHDK and CDR2 is SYGVNS. V lost 1 base to trimming and J lost 3 bases, with 16 bases between them. The CDR3 DNA reads as TGTGCCAGCAGTGAATTTCGAGGTGGGTCCCGCTACGAGCAGTACTTC. Amino acid sequence: CASSEFRGGSRYEQYF.

This clonotype was counted between two and nine times. The J gene is TRBJ2-3, the V gene TRBV5-5, with D perhaps TRBD2 (6 bases). This CDR3 comprises 15 residues. The V and J ends lost 3 bases and 3 bases respectively, with 14 bases between them. CDR1 and CDR2 from the germline V gene are SGHKS and YYEKEE (reference sequence). In nucleotides, the CDR3 is TGTGCCAGCAGCTCAGCGGGCAGAGGAACAGATACGCAGTATTTT. Protein: CASSSAGRGTDTQYF. The full variable domain, in which reference TRBV5-5 and TRBJ2-3 provide the parts outside the CDR3, is DAGVTQSPTHLIKTRGQQVTLRCSPISGHKSVSWYQQVLGQGPQFIFQYYEKEERGRGNFPDRFSARQFPNYSSELNVNALLLGDSALYLCASSSAGRGTDTQYFGPGTRLTVL.

The V gene is TRBV6-6, the J gene TRBJ2-7; D may be TRBD1 (5 bases). The CDR3 has 13 residues. Between the trimmed V and J ends, which lost 6 bases and 2 bases, there was a span of 11 bases. CDR1 is MNHNY, CDR2 SVGAGI, per germline (reference sequence). CDR3 sequence reads: CASSHRQTYEQYF. CDR3 nucleotides: TGTGCCAGCAGCCACCGACAGACCTACGAGCAGTACTTC.

This clonotype was picked up many times. The V gene is TRBV12-3 or TRBV12-4, the J gene TRBJ2-5; unclear D gene. V was clipped by 5 bases and J by 1 base, with 11 bases between them. The CDR3 sequence is 14 residues long. CDR3 nucleotides: TGTGCCAGCAGTCCAAAACACGCCCAAGAGACCCAGTACTTC. Its protein product is CASSPKHAQETQYF.